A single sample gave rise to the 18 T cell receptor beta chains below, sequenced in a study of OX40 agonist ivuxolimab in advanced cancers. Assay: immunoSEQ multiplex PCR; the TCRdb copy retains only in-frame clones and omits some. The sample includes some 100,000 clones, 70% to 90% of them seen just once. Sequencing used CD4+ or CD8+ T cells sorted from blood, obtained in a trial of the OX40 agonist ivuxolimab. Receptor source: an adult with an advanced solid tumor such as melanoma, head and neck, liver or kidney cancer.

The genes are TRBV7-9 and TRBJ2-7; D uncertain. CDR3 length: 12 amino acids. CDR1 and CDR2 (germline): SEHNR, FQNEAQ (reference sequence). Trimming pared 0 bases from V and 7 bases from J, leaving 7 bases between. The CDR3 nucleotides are TGTGCCAGCAGCTTAGCGTACGAGGAGCAGTACTTC. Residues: CASSLAYEEQYF.

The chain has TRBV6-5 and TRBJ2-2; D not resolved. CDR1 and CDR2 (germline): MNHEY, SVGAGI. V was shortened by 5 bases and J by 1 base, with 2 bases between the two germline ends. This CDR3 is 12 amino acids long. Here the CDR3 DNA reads TGTGCCAGCAGTGAGAACACCGGGGAGCTGTTTTTT. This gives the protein CASSENTGELFF.

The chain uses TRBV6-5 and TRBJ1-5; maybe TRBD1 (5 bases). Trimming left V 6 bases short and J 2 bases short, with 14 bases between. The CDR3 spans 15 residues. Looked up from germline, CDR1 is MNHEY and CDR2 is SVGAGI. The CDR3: CASSSEGMGNQPQHF. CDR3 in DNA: TGTGCCAGCAGCTCCGAGGGGATGGGCAATCAGCCCCAGCATTTT.

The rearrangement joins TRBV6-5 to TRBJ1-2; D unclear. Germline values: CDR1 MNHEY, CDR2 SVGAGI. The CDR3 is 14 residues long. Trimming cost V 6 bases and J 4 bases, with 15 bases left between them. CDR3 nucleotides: TGTGCCAGCAGGGAGCCGGGATCACCCTATGGCTACACCTTC. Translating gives CASREPGSPYGYTF.

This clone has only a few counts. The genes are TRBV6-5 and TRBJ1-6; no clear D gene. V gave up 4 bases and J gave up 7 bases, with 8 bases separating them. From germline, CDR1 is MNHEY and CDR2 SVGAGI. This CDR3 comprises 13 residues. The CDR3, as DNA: TGTGCCAGCAGTTCCGTTCGGAATTCACCCCTCCACTTT. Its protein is CASSSVRNSPLHF.

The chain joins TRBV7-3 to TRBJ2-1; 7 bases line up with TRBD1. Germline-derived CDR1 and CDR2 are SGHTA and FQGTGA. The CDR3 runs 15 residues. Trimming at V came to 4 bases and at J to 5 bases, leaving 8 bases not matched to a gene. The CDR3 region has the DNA TGTGCCAGCAGCTCTCAGGGGGTGGGGCACAATGAGCAGTTCTTC. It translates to CASSSQGVGHNEQFF.

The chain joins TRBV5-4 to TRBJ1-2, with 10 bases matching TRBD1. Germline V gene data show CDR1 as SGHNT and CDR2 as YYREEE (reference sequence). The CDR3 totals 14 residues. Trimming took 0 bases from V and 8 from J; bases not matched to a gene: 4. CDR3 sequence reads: CASSLGQGATGYTF. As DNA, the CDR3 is TGTGCCAGCAGCTTGGGACAGGGGGCTACGGGCTACACCTTC.

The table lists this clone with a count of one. In nucleotides, the CDR3 is TGTGCCAGCAGTTTATGGAGTGGGAGCGGTTCAGGAGCGGGAGACGAGCAGTTCTTC. As protein: CASSLWSGSGSGAGDEQFF. The chain couples TRBV28 to TRBJ2-1, with 8 bases identical to TRBD2. V lost 0 bases and J lost 10; bases outside the gene matches: 20. The V gene's germline CDR1 is MDHEN and CDR2 SYDVKM. The length of the CDR3 is 19 residues.

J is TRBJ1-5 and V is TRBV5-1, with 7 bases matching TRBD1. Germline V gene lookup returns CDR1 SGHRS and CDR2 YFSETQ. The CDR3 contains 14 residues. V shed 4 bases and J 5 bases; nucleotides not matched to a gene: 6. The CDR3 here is CASSPGTEDQPQHF. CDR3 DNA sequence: TGCGCCAGCAGCCCAGGGACAGAGGATCAGCCCCAGCATTTT.

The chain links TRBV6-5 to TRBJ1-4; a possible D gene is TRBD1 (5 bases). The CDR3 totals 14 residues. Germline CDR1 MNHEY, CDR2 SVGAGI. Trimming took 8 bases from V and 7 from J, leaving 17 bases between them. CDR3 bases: TGTGCCAGCGGGGCCTCCCAGAGGCGTGAAAAACTGTTTTTT. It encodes CASGASQRREKLFF.

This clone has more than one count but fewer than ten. As DNA, the CDR3 is TGTGCCAGCAGTGCAACTAATGAAAAACTGTTTTTT. Amino acid sequence: CASSATNEKLFF. The rearrangement links TRBV2 to TRBJ1-4; D is unresolved. The CDR3 runs to 12 residues. Germline CDR1 and CDR2: SNHLY and FYNNEI. Trimming took off 4 bases at V and 0 bases at J, with 0 bases between the two ends. The variable domain in full, with the rest retrieved from reference TRBV2 and TRBJ1-4, is EPEVTQTPSHQVTQMGQEVILRCVPISNHLYFYWYRQILGQKVEFLVSFYNNEISEKSEIFDDQFSVERPDGSNFTLKIRSTKLEDSAMYFCASSATNEKLFFGSGTQLSVL.

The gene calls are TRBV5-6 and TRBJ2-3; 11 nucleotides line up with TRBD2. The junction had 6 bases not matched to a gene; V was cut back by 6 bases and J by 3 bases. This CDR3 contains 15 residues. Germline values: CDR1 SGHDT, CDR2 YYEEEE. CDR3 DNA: TGTGCCAGCACCACTAGCGGGAGTCAAACAGATACGCAGTATTTT. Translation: CASTTSGSQTDTQYF.

The CDR3 DNA reads TGTGCCAGCAGTTCACAGGGCCTGGGGAGCGGCTACACCTTC. Its protein is CASSSQGLGSGYTF. V and J are TRBV5-6 and TRBJ1-2; a possible D gene is TRBD1 (6 bases). Germline CDR1 reads SGHDT; CDR2 reads YYEEEE. The CDR3 consists of 14 residues. V was clipped by 5 bases and J by 8 bases, with 19 bases between them.

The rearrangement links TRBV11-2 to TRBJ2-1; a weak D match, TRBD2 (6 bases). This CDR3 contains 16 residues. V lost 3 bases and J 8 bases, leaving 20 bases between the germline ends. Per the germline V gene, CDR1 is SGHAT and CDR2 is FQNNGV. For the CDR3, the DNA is TGTGCCAGCAGCTTCCTCCGGGACTGGCCTCGGTATGAGCAGTTCTTC. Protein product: CASSFLRDWPRYEQFF.

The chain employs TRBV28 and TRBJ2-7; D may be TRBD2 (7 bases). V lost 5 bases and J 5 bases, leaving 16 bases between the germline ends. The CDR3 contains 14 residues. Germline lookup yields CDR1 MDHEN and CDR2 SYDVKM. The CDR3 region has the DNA TGTGCCAGCAGTACACAGGGAGGGGTGAACGAGCAGTACTTC. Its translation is CASSTQGGVNEQYF.

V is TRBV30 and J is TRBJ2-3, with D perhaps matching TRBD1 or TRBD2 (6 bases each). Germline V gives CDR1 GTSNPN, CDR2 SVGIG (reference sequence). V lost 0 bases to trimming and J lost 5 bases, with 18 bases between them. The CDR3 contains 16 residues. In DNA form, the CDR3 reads TGTGCCTGGAGTGTATTAGGGGGGCAAGAACTAGATACGCAGTATTTT. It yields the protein CAWSVLGGQELDTQYF.

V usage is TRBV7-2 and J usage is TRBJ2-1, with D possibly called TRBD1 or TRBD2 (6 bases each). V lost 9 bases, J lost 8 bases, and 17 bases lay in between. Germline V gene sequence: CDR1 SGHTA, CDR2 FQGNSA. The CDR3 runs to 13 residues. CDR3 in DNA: TGTGCCAGTGGGGGGCCTCCCGGGTATGAGCAGTTCTTC. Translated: CASGGPPGYEQFF. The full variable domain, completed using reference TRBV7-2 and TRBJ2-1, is GAGVSQSPSNKVTEKGKDVELRCDPISGHTALYWYRQSLGQGLEFLIYFQGNSAPDKSGLPSDRFSAERTGGSVSTLTIQRTQQEDSAVYLCASGGPPGYEQFFGPGTRLTVL.

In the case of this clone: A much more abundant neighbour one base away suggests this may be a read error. For the CDR3, the DNA is TGTGCCAGCTCATCAACTACGGATCTCCCCGCCGAGCAGTACTTC. Translated, it gives CASSSTTDLPAEQYF. The chain has TRBV18 and TRBJ2-7; no definite D call. Trimming cost V 5 bases and J 6 bases, with 20 bases left between them. The CDR3 has 15 amino acids. Germline V gene sequence: CDR1 KGHSH, CDR2 LQKENI.